These 6 T cell receptor beta chains share one sample of origin, sequenced in a study of shared clonotypes between healthy human individuals. Clones were sequenced by immunoSEQ multiplex PCR, and TCRdb holds only the in-frame ones, with some missing. The sample lists 400,000 to 600,000 clones, almost 80% occurring once. The sample comprised PBMCs. The receptors here all came from a woman in her 40s in good health. Some clones in this sample may be carry-over from other donors' samples.

This clone has just one count. This sequence joins TRBV10-3 and TRBJ2-3; D possibly uses TRBD1 or TRBD2 (6 bases each). The CDR3 consists of 14 residues. V lost 10 bases and J lost 1, with 15 bases in between. Germline V gene sequence: CDR1 ENHRY, CDR2 SYGVKD. The CDR3 DNA reads as TGTGCCAGCCGGAACGGGGGCGGCACAGATACGCAGTATTTT. Amino acid sequence: CASRNGGGTDTQYF.

This chain links TRBV10-2 with TRBJ1-4; TRBD1 might be the D (6 bases). Germline lookup yields CDR1 WSHSY and CDR2 SAAADI. This CDR3 comprises 17 residues. The V and J ends lost 2 bases and 2 bases respectively, with 15 bases between them. Here the CDR3 reads CASSENQGKTTNEKLFF. The DNA of the CDR3 is TGCGCCAGCAGTGAGAATCAGGGGAAAACCACTAATGAAAAACTGTTTTTT.

This chain connects TRBV19 to TRBJ1-1; no definite D call. In germline, CDR1 is LNHDA, CDR2 SQIVND (reference sequence). Trimming took off 4 bases at V and 3 bases at J, with 15 bases between the two ends. The CDR3 runs to 15 residues. CDR3 in DNA: TGTGCCAGTAGTAAAAGCGGCGTGAAGGACACTGAAGCTTTCTTT. Protein sequence: CASSKSGVKDTEAFF.

The rearrangement uses TRBV7-9 and TRBJ1-1; maybe TRBD1 (5 bases). In germline, CDR1 is SEHNR, CDR2 FQNEAQ (reference sequence). V was pared by 5 bases and J by 2 bases, with 21 bases between. This CDR3 has 17 amino acids. Here the CDR3 DNA reads TGTGCCAGCAGCCCACAGGTGGTGCCCATATCCAACACTGAAGCTTTCTTT. Its translation is CASSPQVVPISNTEAFF.

The rearrangement uses TRBV5-8 and TRBJ2-6; no clear D. Germline V gene data show CDR1 as SGHTS and CDR2 as YDEGEE. The ends were cut back, 4 bases at V and 0 bases at J, with 8 bases in the middle. The CDR3 loop spans 15 amino acids. CDR3 sequence (DNA): TGTGCCAGCAGCATCGAACGCTCTGGGGCCAACGTCCTGACTTTC. Translation gives CASSIERSGANVLTF.

The chain couples TRBV4-1 to TRBJ2-3; either TRBD1 or TRBD2 may fit D (6 bases each). Germline V lookup: CDR1 MGHRA, CDR2 YSYEKL. The V gene lost 0 bases and the J gene lost 5 bases, with 18 bases spanning the gap. CDR3 length: 17 amino acids. Written as DNA, the CDR3 is TGCGCCAGCAGCCAAGAAACGAGGGCCGGGGGCGGAGATACGCAGTATTTT. It specifies CASSQETRAGGGDTQYF.